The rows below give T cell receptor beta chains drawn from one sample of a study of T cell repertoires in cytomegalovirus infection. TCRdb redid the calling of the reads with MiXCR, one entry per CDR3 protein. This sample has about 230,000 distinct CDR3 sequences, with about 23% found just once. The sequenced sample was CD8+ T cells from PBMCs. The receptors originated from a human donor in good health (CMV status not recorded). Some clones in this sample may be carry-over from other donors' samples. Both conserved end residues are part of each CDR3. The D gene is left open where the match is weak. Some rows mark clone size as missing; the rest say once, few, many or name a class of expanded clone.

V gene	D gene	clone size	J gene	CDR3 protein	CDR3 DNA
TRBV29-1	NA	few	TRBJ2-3	CSVVAHFTDTQYF	TGCAGCGTTGTGGCACATTTCACAGATACGCAGTATTTT
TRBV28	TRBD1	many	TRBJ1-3	CASSRQGVPTRQSDTIYF	TGTGCCAGCAGTAGACAGGGCGTACCCACCCGCCAATCGGACACCATATATTTT
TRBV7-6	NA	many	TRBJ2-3	CASSSPGWADTQYF	TGTGCCAGCAGCAGCCCGGGGTGGGCAGATACGCAGTATTTT
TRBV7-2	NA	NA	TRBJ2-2	CASSLLGTGELFF	TGTGCCAGCAGCTTACTAGGAACCGGGGAGCTGTTTTTT
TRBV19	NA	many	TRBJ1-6	CASRGSSYNSPLHF	TGTGCCAGCAGGGGAAGCTCCTATAATTCACCCCTCCACTTT
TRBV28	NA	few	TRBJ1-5	CASSFDFSNQPQHF	TGTGCCAGCAGTTTCGACTTTAGCAATCAGCCCCAGCATTTT
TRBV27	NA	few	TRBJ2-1	CASSPGTFLSYNEQFF	TGTGCCAGCAGTCCTGGGACTTTCTTATCCTACAATGAGCAGTTCTTC
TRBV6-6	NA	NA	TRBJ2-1	CASSYSALTSYNEQFF	TGTGCCAGCAGTTACTCAGCACTCACCTCCTACAATGAGCAGTTCTTC
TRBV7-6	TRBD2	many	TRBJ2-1	CASSETSGGYYNEQFF	TGTGCCAGCAGCGAAACTAGCGGGGGGTACTACAATGAGCAGTTCTTC
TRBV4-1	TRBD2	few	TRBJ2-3	CASSQVDRSGGYTDTQYF	TGCGCCAGCAGCCAAGTGGATAGGAGCGGGGGTTACACAGATACGCAGTATTTT
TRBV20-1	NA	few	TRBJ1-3	CSARGRSLGNTIYF	TGCAGTGCTAGAGGGAGGAGCCTTGGAAACACCATATATTTT
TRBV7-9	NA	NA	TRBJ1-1	CASSRPPGTEAFF	TGTGCCAGCAGCCGCCCGCCGGGCACTGAAGCTTTCTTT
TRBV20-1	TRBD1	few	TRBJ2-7	CSARQGNYEQYF	TGCAGTGCTCGACAGGGGAACTACGAGCAGTACTTC
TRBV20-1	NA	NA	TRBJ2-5	CSASGVSADAQETQYF	TGCAGTGCTAGTGGGGTTTCGGCAGACGCACAAGAGACCCAGTACTTC
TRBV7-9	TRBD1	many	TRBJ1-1	CASSSETDRGHTEAFF	TGTGCCAGCAGCTCCGAGACAGACAGGGGGCACACTGAAGCTTTCTTT
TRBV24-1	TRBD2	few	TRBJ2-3	CATSDPLAGEENTQYF	TGTGCCACCAGTGATCCACTAGCGGGGGAGGAAAATACGCAGTATTTT
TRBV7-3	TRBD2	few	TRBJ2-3	CASSWGLASTDTQYF	TGTGCCAGCAGCTGGGGACTAGCGAGCACAGATACGCAGTATTTT
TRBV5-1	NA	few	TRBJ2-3	CASSLVLAKSTDTQYF	TGCGCCAGCAGCTTGGTTTTAGCGAAAAGCACAGATACGCAGTATTTT
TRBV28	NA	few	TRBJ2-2	CASSFGTSANTGELFF	TGTGCCAGCAGTTTCGGGACATCCGCGAACACCGGGGAGCTGTTTTTT
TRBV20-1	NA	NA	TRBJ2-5	CSAKSNLKETQYF	TGCAGTGCTAAGTCAAACTTGAAAGAGACCCAGTACTTC
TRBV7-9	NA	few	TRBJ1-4	CASSLALEPEKLFF	TGTGCCAGCAGCTTAGCTCTTGAGCCAGAAAAACTGTTTTTT
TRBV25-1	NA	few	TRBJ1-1	CASSAGGNTEAFF	TGTGCCAGCAGTGCTGGGGGGAACACTGAAGCTTTCTTT
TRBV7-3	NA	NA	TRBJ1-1	CASSLRGGGVMAEAFF	TGTGCCAGCAGCTTACGGGGGGGGGGAGTAATGGCTGAAGCTTTCTTT
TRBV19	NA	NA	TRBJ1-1	CASSLQETNTEAFF	TGTGCCAGTAGCCTCCAGGAAACAAACACTGAAGCTTTCTTT
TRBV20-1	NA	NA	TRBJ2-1	CSARDEASAIYNEQFF	TGCAGTGCTAGAGATGAGGCTAGCGCAATCTACAATGAGCAGTTCTTC
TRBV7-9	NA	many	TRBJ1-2	CASSLVGLYGYTF	TGTGCCAGCAGCTTAGTCGGACTCTATGGCTACACCTTC
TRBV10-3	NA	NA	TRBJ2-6	CAINGGSSGANVLTF	TGTGCCATCAACGGGGGAAGCTCTGGGGCCAACGTCCTGACTTTC
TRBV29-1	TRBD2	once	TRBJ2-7	CSVEDNEKGLAVQYF	TGCAGCGTTGAAGATAACGAAAAAGGACTAGCGGTACAGTACTTC
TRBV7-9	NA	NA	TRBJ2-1	CASSPAQGLHEQFF	TGTGCCAGCAGCCCCGCACAGGGTTTACATGAGCAGTTCTTC
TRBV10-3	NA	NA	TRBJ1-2	CAISESTAGYGYTF	TGTGCCATCAGTGAGTCGACAGCCGGCTATGGCTACACCTTC
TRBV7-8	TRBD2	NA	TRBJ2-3	CASSIGTSGGYTDTQYF	TGTGCCAGCAGCATCGGGACTAGCGGGGGTTACACAGATACGCAGTATTTT
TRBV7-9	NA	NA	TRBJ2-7	CASSSRGGPSYEQYF	TGTGCCAGCAGCTCGCGAGGGGGGCCGTCCTACGAGCAGTACTTC
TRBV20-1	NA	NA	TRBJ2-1	CSARALGGESYNEQFF	TGCAGTGCTAGAGCGCTTGGGGGAGAATCCTACAATGAGCAGTTCTTC
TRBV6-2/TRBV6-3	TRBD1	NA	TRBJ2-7	CASSYGQASYF	TGTGCCAGCAGCTATGGACAGGCTTCGTACTTC
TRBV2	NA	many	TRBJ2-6	CASKQEALSSGANVLTF	TGTGCCAGCAAGCAGGAGGCGTTGAGCTCTGGGGCCAACGTCCTGACTTTC
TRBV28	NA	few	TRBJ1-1	CASSLEGVRTEAFF	TGTGCCAGCAGTTTAGAGGGGGTACGGACTGAAGCTTTCTTT
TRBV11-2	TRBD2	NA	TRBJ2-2	CASSFSSGGVTGELFF	TGTGCCAGCAGCTTCTCTAGCGGGGGGGTCACCGGGGAGCTGTTTTTT
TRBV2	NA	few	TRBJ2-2	CASSDPNRAGELFF	TGTGCCAGCAGCGACCCGAACAGGGCCGGGGAGCTGTTTTTT
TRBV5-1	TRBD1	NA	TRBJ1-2	CASSPDREGSYGYTF	TGCGCCAGCAGCCCGGACAGGGAGGGAAGCTATGGCTACACCTTC
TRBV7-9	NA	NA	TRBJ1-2	CASSDVGGSHGYTF	TGTGCCAGCAGCGACGTTGGAGGTTCCCATGGCTACACCTTC
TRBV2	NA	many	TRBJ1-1	CASRLLGAQDTEAFF	TGTGCCAGCAGGCTCCTAGGGGCGCAGGACACTGAAGCTTTCTTT
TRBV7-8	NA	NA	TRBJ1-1	CASSPQGPWGGEAFF	TGTGCCAGCAGCCCCCAGGGTCCGTGGGGGGGTGAAGCTTTCTTT
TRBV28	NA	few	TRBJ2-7	CASSFGQGEGEQYF	TGTGCCAGCAGTTTTGGTCAGGGTGAAGGCGAGCAGTACTTC
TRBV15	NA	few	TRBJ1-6	CATSSKTGPFGSNSPLHF	TGTGCCACCAGCTCGAAGACAGGCCCTTTCGGGTCTAATTCACCCCTCCACTTT
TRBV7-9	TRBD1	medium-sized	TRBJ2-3	CASSGRATGTGFTDTQYF	TGTGCCAGCAGCGGGCGGGCAACCGGGACAGGATTCACAGATACGCAGTATTTT
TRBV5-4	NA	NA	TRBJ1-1	CASSLAVMNTEAFF	TGTGCCAGCAGCTTGGCGGTTATGAACACTGAAGCTTTCTTT
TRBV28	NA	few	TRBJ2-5	CASSQKETQYF	TGTGCCAGCAGTCAAAAAGAGACCCAGTACTTC